Only one count was recorded for the clone carrying this TCR beta chain. Its antigen is unidentified. The sample comes from a study of CD8+ T cells in alopecia areata. Broader study findings: Normal scalp had lower clonality than lesional scalp, with alopecia totalis/universalis lesions showing this most strongly.

PBMCs served as the source from which CD4+ and CD8+ T cells were sorted. Extracted from the samples, RNA was reverse transcribed into cDNA to serve as the sequencing template. Data came from immunoSEQ multiplex PCR; TCRdb stores just in-frame clones and leaves some out. The top ten hold nearly 6.5% of the sample, which has 110,000 to 150,000 clones, about 60% seen once. In germline, CDR1 is SGHRS, CDR2 YFSETQ. There are 16 residues in the CDR3. After removal of 4 bases from V and 1 base from J, the junction contained 3 bases not matched to a gene. The TCR was taken from a human donor with alopecia areata. Source: CD4+ T cells sorted from blood, taken at week 0. The chain links TRBV5-1 to TRBJ1-6, with 9 bases matching TRBD1. CDR3 residues: CASSSDRGSYNSPLHF. The DNA of the CDR3 is TGCGCCAGCAGCAGCGACAGGGGGTCCTATAATTCACCCCTCCACTTT.